Shown below are 28 T cell receptor beta chains from a single sample sequenced in a study of blood T cell repertoires in COVID-19. Data came from immunoSEQ multiplex PCR; TCRdb stores just in-frame clones and leaves some out. The sample lists around 380,000 clones; more than 65% were seen once. The specimen sequenced was peripheral blood. Receptors were obtained from a human donor with acute or convalescent COVID-19. The donor label of this sample is uncertain.

The rearrangement joins TRBV7-2 to TRBJ2-5; weak D call: TRBD2 (5 bases). V lost 8 bases to trimming and J lost 5 bases, with 18 bases between them. Germline loops: CDR1 SGHTA, CDR2 FQGNSA. The CDR3 length is 14 residues. CDR3 DNA: TGTGCCAGCTCGAGGGTGGAGTACGAGGAGACCCAGTACTTC. Encoded protein: CASSRVEYEETQYF. Looking up the rest from reference TRBV7-2 and TRBJ2-5 gives the full variable domain: GAGVSQSPSNKVTEKGKDVELRCDPISGHTALYWYRQSLGQGLEFLIYFQGNSAPDKSGLPSDRFSAERTGGSVSTLTIQRTQQEDSAVYLCASSRVEYEETQYFGPGTRLLVL.

The DNA for the CDR3 is TGTGCCAGCAGCTTGGCGTTCGGCAGCGCAACTAATGAAAAACTGTTTTTT. Its protein is CASSLAFGSATNEKLFF. The chain couples TRBV5-5 to TRBJ1-4; unclear D gene. V lost 0 bases and J lost 0, with 12 bases in between. Germline V gene lookup returns CDR1 SGHKS and CDR2 YYEKEE (reference sequence). This CDR3 is 17 amino acids long.

The chain couples TRBV5-5 to TRBJ1-5; 7 nucleotides match TRBD1. This CDR3 has 12 amino acids. The germline V gene has CDR1 SGHKS and CDR2 YYEKEE (reference sequence). Trimming cost V 7 bases and J 8 bases; bases outside gene matches: 6. The CDR3: CASGTGEKPQHF. The CDR3 DNA sequence: TGTGCCAGCGGTACAGGGGAAAAGCCCCAGCATTTT. Combining the CDR3 with reference TRBV5-5 and TRBJ1-5 gives the whole variable domain DAGVTQSPTHLIKTRGQQVTLRCSPISGHKSVSWYQQVLGQGPQFIFQYYEKEERGRGNFPDRFSARQFPNYSSELNVNALLLGDSALYLCASGTGEKPQHFGDGTRLSIL.

CDR3 region: CAWSGGAGYTF. CDR3 DNA sequence: TGTGCCTGGAGCGGCGGGGCCGGCTACACCTTC. J is TRBJ1-2 and V is TRBV30; a weak D match, TRBD1 (5 bases). Germline assignment: CDR1 GTSNPN and CDR2 SVGIG (reference sequence). The CDR3 totals 11 residues. V was clipped by 3 bases and J by 8 bases, with 10 bases between them.

The chain employs TRBV30 and TRBJ1-5, with D tentatively TRBD1 (6 bases). The V end was cut by 2 bases, the J end by 0 bases, with 11 bases between. The germline V gene has CDR1 GTSNPN and CDR2 SVGIG (reference sequence). This CDR3 is 15 amino acids long. The CDR3 is CAWSWGRGSNQPQHF. The CDR3, as DNA: TGTGCCTGGAGTTGGGGCAGGGGTAGCAATCAGCCCCAGCATTTT.

The chain has TRBV18 and TRBJ2-7; tentatively, D is TRBD2 (6 bases). The CDR3 is 18 residues long. Trimming took off 4 bases at V and 0 bases at J, with 22 bases between the two ends. Looked up from germline, CDR1 is KGHSH and CDR2 is LQKENI. CDR3 sequence (DNA): TGTGCCAGCTCACAACTAGGCCCCGGGACTCAAAGCTCCTACGAGCAGTACTTC. Amino acid sequence: CASSQLGPGTQSSYEQYF.

The chain couples TRBV3-1 (or the pseudogene TRBV3-2) to TRBJ1-1, with D perhaps TRBD1 (6 bases). The CDR3 runs to 15 residues. V lost 4 bases to trimming and J lost 1 base, with 13 bases between them. The germline V gene encodes CDR1 LGHDT and CDR2 YNNKEL (reference sequence). CDR3 DNA sequence: TGTGCCAGCAGCCCCACGACAGGAAAGAACACTGAAGCTTTCTTT. Its translation: CASSPTTGKNTEAFF.

The chain couples TRBV5-1 to TRBJ1-6; TRBD1 matches at 8 bases. Germline assignment: CDR1 SGHRS and CDR2 YFSETQ. The CDR3 spans 16 residues. The V segment lost 2 bases and the J segment 9 bases; nucleotides outside the gene matches: 10. The DNA of the CDR3 is TGCGCCAGCAGCTTATCAGGGGGCGCGGTCATTTCACCCCTCCACTTT. Its protein product is CASSLSGGAVISPLHF.

This clone was recorded once. The chain links TRBV4-1 to TRBJ2-1, with 14 bases fitting TRBD2. This CDR3 contains 17 residues. V lost 3 bases to trimming and J lost 7 bases; unmatched junction nucleotides: 8. The germline V gene has CDR1 MGHRA and CDR2 YSYEKL. CDR3 DNA sequence: TGCGCCAGCAGCCACCCCGGGACTAGCGGGAGTCGTAATGAGCAGTTCTTC. This encodes CASSHPGTSGSRNEQFF.

CDR3 in amino acids: CASSQTPLGNQPQHF. For the CDR3, the DNA is TGTGCCAGCAGTCAGACTCCCTTGGGCAATCAGCCCCAGCATTTT. V and J are TRBV6-5 and TRBJ1-5, with no clear D. This CDR3 has 15 amino acids. CDR1 is MNHEY, CDR2 SVGAGI, per germline. The V gene lost 5 bases and the J gene lost 2 bases, with 13 bases spanning the gap.

The chain links TRBV5-1 to TRBJ2-7; D possibly corresponds to TRBD1 (5 bases). The CDR3 has 14 residues. V lost 2 bases and J lost 3, with 12 bases in between. Germline values: CDR1 SGHRS, CDR2 YFSETQ. CDR3 DNA: TGCGCCAGCAGCTTACCAGGGTCTAACTACGAGCAGTACTTC. It yields the protein CASSLPGSNYEQYF.

The chain is built from TRBV28 and TRBJ2-7; 8 bases are a match to TRBD1. Germline V gene lookup returns CDR1 MDHEN and CDR2 SYDVKM. The CDR3 totals 16 residues. Trimming cost V 6 bases and J 2 bases; bases outside gene matches: 12. The CDR3 coding sequence is TGTGCCAGCAGCCCTCCGATCGGACAGGGAACCTACGAGCAGTACTTC. Amino acid sequence: CASSPPIGQGTYEQYF.

This chain joins TRBV5-4 and TRBJ1-1; no reliable D call. Germline assignment: CDR1 SGHNT and CDR2 YYREEE (reference sequence). The CDR3 is 14 residues long. V was clipped by 2 bases and J by 1 base, with 9 bases between them. The CDR3 spells CASSFGLGNTEAFF. The CDR3 coding sequence is TGTGCCAGCAGCTTTGGGCTGGGGAACACTGAAGCTTTCTTT. The variable domain in full, with the rest retrieved from reference TRBV5-4 and TRBJ1-1, is ETGVTQSPTHLIKTRGQQVTLRCSSQSGHNTVSWYQQALGQGPQFIFQYYREEENGRGNFPPRFSGLQFPNYSSELNVNALELDDSALYLCASSFGLGNTEAFFGQGTRLTVV.

The V call is TRBV30, the J call TRBJ2-1; 12 bases are a match to TRBD2. The CDR3 has 16 residues. The J segment lost 7 bases and the V segment lost 2 bases, leaving 9 bases of the junction unmatched. Germline V lookup: CDR1 GTSNPN, CDR2 SVGIG (reference sequence). CDR3 coding DNA: TGTGCCTGGAGTCGTAGGACTAGCGGGGTCCCGAATGAGCAGTTCTTC. It codes for CAWSRRTSGVPNEQFF. Supplemented by reference TRBV30 and TRBJ2-1, the full variable domain reads SQTIHQWPATLVQPVGSPLSLECTVEGTSNPNLYWYRQAAGRGLQLLFYSVGIGQISSEVPQNLSASRPQDRQFILSSKKLLLSDSGFYLCAWSRRTSGVPNEQFFGPGTRLTVL.

This clone was detected only a few times. The chain carries TRBV25-1 and TRBJ2-7, with 9 bases fitting TRBD1. Germline values: CDR1 MGHDK, CDR2 SYGVNS. CDR3 length: 15 amino acids. Germline trimming cut 4 bases from V and 5 bases from J; bases unmatched to any gene: 9. CDR3 in amino acids: CASSGSGTGIHEQYF. The CDR3 DNA follows: TGTGCCAGCAGTGGTTCTGGGACAGGGATCCACGAGCAGTACTTC.

The chain uses TRBV11-2 and TRBJ2-5; D unclear. Trimming removed 5 bases at V and 0 bases at J, with 13 bases between. Germline V lookup: CDR1 SGHAT, CDR2 FQNNGV. This CDR3 spans 15 amino acids. The CDR3 loop is CASSPRRQNQETQYF. DNA for the CDR3: TGTGCCAGCAGCCCAAGGCGACAAAACCAAGAGACCCAGTACTTC.

The rearrangement links TRBV7-9 to TRBJ1-4; D unresolved. The length of the CDR3 is 12 residues. The V end was cut by 1 base, the J end by 8 bases, with 5 bases between. Germline V gives CDR1 SEHNR, CDR2 FQNEAQ (reference sequence). In DNA, the CDR3 is TGTGCCAGCAGCTTAGGACAAGAAAAACTGTTTTTT. Its translation is CASSLGQEKLFF.

This clone occurred once. The rearrangement links TRBV7-9 to TRBJ1-4, with a possible D match to TRBD1 (5 bases). The germline V and J ends were trimmed by 3 bases and 8 bases, with 10 bases remaining between them. Per germline, CDR1 SEHNR and CDR2 FQNEAQ (reference sequence). This CDR3 spans 13 amino acids. This chain's CDR3 is CASSFGQGEKLFF. The CDR3 nucleotides are TGTGCCAGCAGCTTCGGTCAGGGAGAAAAACTGTTTTTT.

The genes are TRBV7-9 and TRBJ2-1; D remains unclear. Looked up from germline, CDR1 is SEHNR and CDR2 is FQNEAQ (reference sequence). The CDR3 runs 16 residues. V was pared by 0 bases and J by 8 bases, with 17 bases between. Written as DNA, the CDR3 is TGTGCCAGCAGCTTAGCCGGGTTGAGAGAGCGCGATGAGCAGTTCTTC. Its protein is CASSLAGLRERDEQFF.

This CDR3 reads CASSASRGAGEYNEQFF. CDR3 in DNA: TGTGCCAGCAGTGCATCCCGGGGAGCGGGGGAATACAATGAGCAGTTCTTC. The chain joins TRBV2 to TRBJ2-1, with 8 bases fitting TRBD2. The CDR3 runs to 17 residues. V lost 4 bases and J lost 4; bases outside the gene matches: 12. The germline V gene has CDR1 SNHLY and CDR2 FYNNEI.

V usage is TRBV6-6 and J usage is TRBJ2-1, with D perhaps matching TRBD1 (6 bases). The CDR3 spans 15 residues. V shed 6 bases and J shed 3 bases, with 15 bases lying between them. Germline CDR1 and CDR2: MNHNY and SVGAGI (reference sequence). The CDR3 sequence is CASRNRVADYNEQFF. The CDR3 DNA follows: TGTGCCAGCAGAAACAGGGTTGCGGACTACAATGAGCAGTTCTTC.

This rearrangement joins TRBV7-6 to TRBJ1-1; 7 bases agree with TRBD1. After removal of 0 bases from V and 0 bases from J, the junction contained 10 bases not matched to a gene. Germline values: CDR1 SGHVS, CDR2 FNYEAQ. The CDR3 covers 18 residues. CDR3: CASSLAVLTGSMNTEAFF. CDR3 bases: TGTGCCAGCAGCTTAGCGGTACTGACAGGGTCGATGAACACTGAAGCTTTCTTT.

This clone was detected only a few times. The CDR3, as DNA: TGTGCCAGCATTATCGAGCGGAATCAGCCCCAGCATTTT. Translating gives CASIIERNQPQHF. The chain recombines TRBV2 with TRBJ1-5; D is unclear. Germline lookup yields CDR1 SNHLY and CDR2 FYNNEI. V gave up 7 bases and J gave up 4 bases, with 11 bases separating them. This CDR3 contains 13 residues.

The chain combines TRBV7-9 with TRBJ2-7, with D possibly matching TRBD1 (5 bases). This CDR3 spans 15 amino acids. Germline-derived CDR1 and CDR2 are SEHNR and FQNEAQ (reference sequence). Trimming took 1 base from V and 1 from J, leaving 11 bases between them. Here the CDR3 reads CASSLVSGLSYEQYF. DNA of the CDR3: TGTGCCAGCAGCTTAGTTTCAGGGTTGTCCTACGAGCAGTACTTC.

The J gene is TRBJ2-3, the V gene TRBV19; 12 bases map to TRBD2. Trimming removed 5 bases from V and 8 bases from J; junction bases left unmatched: 11. CDR3 length equals 16 residues. Germline V lookup: CDR1 LNHDA, CDR2 SQIVND (reference sequence). The CDR3 coding sequence is TGTGCCAGTAGTCCCCCGACTAGCGGGAGAGTTGGTACGCAGTATTTT. This encodes CASSPPTSGRVGTQYF.

This clone was counted only a few times. The chain joins TRBV5-1 to TRBJ2-2; 14 nucleotides match TRBD2. This CDR3 is 15 amino acids long. The germline CDR1 and CDR2 sequences are SGHRS and YFSETQ. V gave up 5 bases and J gave up 5 bases; unmatched junction bases: 2. The CDR3 bases are TGCGCCAGCAGTAGGACTAGCGGGAGGACCGGGGAGCTGTTTTTT. Residues: CASSRTSGRTGELFF. Looking up the rest from reference TRBV5-1 and TRBJ2-2 gives the full variable domain: KAGVTQTPRYLIKTRGQQVTLSCSPISGHRSVSWYQQTPGQGLQFLFEYFSETQRNKGNFPGRFSGRQFSNSRSEMNVSTLELGDSALYLCASSRTSGRTGELFFGEGSRLTVL.

The chain links TRBV15 to TRBJ2-5; 7 nucleotides align to TRBD2. Looked up from germline, CDR1 is LNHNV and CDR2 is YYDKDF (reference sequence). V gave up 1 base and J gave up 4 bases; unmatched junction bases: 9. CDR3 length equals 16 residues. CDR3 sequence: CATSRGGGSVGETQYF. In nucleotides, the CDR3 is TGTGCCACCAGCAGAGGGGGCGGGAGCGTTGGAGAGACCCAGTACTTC. The complete variable domain, with remaining parts taken from reference TRBV15 and TRBJ2-5, reads DAMVIQNPRYQVTQFGKPVTLSCSQTLNHNVMYWYQQKSSQAPKLLFHYYDKDFNNEADTPDNFQSRRPNTSFCFLDIRSPGLGDTAMYLCATSRGGGSVGETQYFGPGTRLLVL.

The chain uses TRBV6-5 and TRBJ1-2; D call uncertain. CDR1 is MNHEY and CDR2 is SVGAGI in the germline V gene. Trimming took 0 bases from V and 0 from J, leaving 8 bases between them. This CDR3 contains 15 residues. DNA for the CDR3: TGTGCCAGCAGTTACTCCGCTAGCTCTAACTATGGCTACACCTTC. It yields the protein CASSYSASSNYGYTF.